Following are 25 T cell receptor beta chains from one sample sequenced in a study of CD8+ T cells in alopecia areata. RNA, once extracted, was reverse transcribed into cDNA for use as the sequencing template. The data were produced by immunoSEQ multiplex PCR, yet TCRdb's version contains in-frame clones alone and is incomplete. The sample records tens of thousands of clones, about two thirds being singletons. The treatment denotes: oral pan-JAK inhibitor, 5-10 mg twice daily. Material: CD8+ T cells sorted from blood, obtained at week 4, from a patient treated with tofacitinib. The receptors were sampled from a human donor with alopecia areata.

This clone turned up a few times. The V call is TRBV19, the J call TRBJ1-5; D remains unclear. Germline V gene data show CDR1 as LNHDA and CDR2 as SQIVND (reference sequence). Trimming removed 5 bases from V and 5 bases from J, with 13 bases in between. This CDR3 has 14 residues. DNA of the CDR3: TGTGCCAGTAGTTCACGATCTTTGGATCAGCCCCAGCATTTT. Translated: CASSSRSLDQPQHF. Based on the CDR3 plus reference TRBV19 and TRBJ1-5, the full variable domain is DGGITQSPKYLFRKEGQNVTLSCEQNLNHDAMYWYRQDPGQGLRLIYYSQIVNDFQKGDIAEGYSVSREKKESFPLTVTSAQKNPTAFYLCASSSRSLDQPQHFGDGTRLSIL.

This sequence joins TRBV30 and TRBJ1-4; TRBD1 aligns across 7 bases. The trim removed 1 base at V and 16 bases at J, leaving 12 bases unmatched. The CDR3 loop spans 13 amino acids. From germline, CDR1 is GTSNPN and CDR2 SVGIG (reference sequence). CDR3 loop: CAWSEGIRDRAFF. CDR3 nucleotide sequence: TGTGCCTGGAGTGAAGGCATACGGGACAGAGCGTTTTTT.

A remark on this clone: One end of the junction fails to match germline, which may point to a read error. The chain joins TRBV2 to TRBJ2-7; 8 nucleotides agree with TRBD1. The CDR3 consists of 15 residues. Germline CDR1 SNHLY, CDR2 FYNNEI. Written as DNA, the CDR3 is TGTGCCAGCAGGGAAGGACAGGGTTATTCCTACGAGCAGTACTTC. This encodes CASREGQGYSYEQYF. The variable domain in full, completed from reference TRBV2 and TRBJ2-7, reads EPEVTQTPSHQVTQMGQEVILRCVPISNHLYFYWYRQILGQKVEFLVSFYNNEISEKSEIFDDQFSVERPDGSNFTLKIRSTKLEDSAMYFCASREGQGYSYEQYFGPGTRLTVT.

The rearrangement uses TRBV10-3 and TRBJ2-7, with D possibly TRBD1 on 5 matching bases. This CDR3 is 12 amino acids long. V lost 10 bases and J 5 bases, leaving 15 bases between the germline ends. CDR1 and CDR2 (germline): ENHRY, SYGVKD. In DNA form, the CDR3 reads TGTGCCACCACAAACCCACAGGACGAGCAGTACTTC. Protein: CATTNPQDEQYF.

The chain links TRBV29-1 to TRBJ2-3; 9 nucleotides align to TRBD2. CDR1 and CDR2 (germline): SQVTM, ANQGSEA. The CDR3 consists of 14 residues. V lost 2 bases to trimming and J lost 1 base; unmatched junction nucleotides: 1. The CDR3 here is CSVEKRGGTDTQYF. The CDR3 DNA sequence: TGCAGCGTTGAAAAGCGGGGGGGCACAGATACGCAGTATTTT.

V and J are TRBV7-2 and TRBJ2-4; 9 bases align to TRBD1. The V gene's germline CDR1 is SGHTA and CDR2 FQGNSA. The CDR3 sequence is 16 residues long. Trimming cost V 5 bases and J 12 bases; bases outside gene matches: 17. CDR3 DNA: TGTGCCAGCAGCACTTCGGACAGGGGCCGATACGAATCTCAGTACTTC. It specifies CASSTSDRGRYESQYF.

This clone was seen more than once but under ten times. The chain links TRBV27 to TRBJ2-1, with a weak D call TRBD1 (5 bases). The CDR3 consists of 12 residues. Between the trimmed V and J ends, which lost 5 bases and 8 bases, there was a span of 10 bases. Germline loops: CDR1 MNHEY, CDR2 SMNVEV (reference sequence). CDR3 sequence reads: CASSPGFYEQFF. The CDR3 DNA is TGTGCCAGCAGTCCAGGGTTTTATGAGCAGTTCTTC.

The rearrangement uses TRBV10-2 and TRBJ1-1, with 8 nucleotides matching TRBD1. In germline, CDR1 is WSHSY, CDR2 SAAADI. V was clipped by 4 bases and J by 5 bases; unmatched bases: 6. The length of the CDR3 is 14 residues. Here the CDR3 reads CASSVGQGETEAFF. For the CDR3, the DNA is TGCGCCAGCAGTGTAGGACAGGGTGAAACTGAAGCTTTCTTT.

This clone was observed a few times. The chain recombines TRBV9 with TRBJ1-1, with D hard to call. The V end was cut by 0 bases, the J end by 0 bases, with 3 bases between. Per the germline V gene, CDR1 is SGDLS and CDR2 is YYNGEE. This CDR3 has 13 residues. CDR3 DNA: TGTGCCAGCAGCGTAGATGTGAACACTGAAGCTTTCTTT. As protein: CASSVDVNTEAFF.

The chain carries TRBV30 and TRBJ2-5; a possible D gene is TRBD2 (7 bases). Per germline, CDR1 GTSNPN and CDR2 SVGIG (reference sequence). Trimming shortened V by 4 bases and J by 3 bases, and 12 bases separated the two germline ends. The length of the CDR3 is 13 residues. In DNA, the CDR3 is TGTGCCTGGAATAGGGGGGGCGAAGAGACCCAGTACTTC. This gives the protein CAWNRGGEETQYF.

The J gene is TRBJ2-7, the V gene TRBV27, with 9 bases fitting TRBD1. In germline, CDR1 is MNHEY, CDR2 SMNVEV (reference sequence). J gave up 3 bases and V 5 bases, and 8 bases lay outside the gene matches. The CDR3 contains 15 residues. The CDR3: CASSGDRGSYYEQYF. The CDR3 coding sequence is TGTGCCAGCAGTGGAGACAGGGGGTCCTACTACGAGCAGTACTTC.

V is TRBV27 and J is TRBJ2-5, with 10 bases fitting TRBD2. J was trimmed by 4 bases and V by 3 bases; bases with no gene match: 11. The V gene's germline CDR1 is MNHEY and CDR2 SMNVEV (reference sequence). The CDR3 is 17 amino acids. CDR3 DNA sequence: TGTGCCAGCAGTTTGGGGAGCGGGGGGGCCTTACGAGAGACCCAGTACTTC. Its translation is CASSLGSGGALRETQYF.

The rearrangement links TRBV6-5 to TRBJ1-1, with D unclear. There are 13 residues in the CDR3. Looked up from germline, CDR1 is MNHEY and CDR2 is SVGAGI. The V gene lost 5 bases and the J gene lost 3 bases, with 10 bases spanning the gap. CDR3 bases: TGTGCCAGCAGTCACCGCCAAGACACTGAAGCTTTCTTT. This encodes CASSHRQDTEAFF.

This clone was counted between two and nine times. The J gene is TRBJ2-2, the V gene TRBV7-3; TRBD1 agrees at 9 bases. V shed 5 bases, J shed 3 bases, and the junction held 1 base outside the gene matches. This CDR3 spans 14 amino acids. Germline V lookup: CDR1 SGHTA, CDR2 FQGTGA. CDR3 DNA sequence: TGTGCCAGCAGCCGACAGGGGGACACCGGGGAGCTGTTTTTT. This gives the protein CASSRQGDTGELFF.

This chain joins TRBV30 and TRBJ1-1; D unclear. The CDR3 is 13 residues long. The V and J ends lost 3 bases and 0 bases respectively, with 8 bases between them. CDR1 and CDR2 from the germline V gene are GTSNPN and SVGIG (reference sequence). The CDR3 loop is CAWSTNLNTEAFF. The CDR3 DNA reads TGTGCCTGGAGCACCAACCTGAACACTGAAGCTTTCTTT.

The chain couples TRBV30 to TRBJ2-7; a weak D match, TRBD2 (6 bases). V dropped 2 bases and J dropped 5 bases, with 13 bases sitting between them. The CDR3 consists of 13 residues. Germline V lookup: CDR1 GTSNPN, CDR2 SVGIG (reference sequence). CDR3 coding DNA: TGTGCCTGGAGTACAGCCCGGGAGAACGAGCAGTACTTC. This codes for CAWSTARENEQYF.

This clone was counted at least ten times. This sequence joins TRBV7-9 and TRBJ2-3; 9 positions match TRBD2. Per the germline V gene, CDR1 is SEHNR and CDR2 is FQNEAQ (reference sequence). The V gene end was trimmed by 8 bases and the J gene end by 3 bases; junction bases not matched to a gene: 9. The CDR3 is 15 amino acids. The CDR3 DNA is TGTGCCAGCCTTTCGACTAGCGGCCTGACAGATACGCAGTATTTT. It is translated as CASLSTSGLTDTQYF.

CDR3 in DNA: TGCAGCGTTGCCTTGGGCCGCGAGCAGTACTTC. Translated, it gives CSVALGREQYF. The chain links TRBV29-1 to TRBJ2-7; no definite D call. Germline-derived CDR1 and CDR2 are SQVTM and ANQGSEA. The CDR3 loop spans 11 amino acids. Trimming took off 4 bases at V and 6 bases at J, with 10 bases between the two ends.

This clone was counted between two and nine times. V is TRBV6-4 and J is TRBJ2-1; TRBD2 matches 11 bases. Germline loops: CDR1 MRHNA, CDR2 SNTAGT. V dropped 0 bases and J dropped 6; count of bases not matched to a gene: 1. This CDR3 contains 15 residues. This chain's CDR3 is CASSDSSGGANEQFF. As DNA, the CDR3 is TGTGCCAGCAGTGACTCTAGCGGGGGGGCCAATGAGCAGTTCTTC.

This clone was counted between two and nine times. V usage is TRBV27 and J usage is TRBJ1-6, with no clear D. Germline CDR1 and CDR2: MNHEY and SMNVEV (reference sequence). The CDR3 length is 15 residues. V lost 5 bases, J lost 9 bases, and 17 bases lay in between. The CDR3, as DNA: TGTGCCAGCAGTGCCTATGAGGAGTTGGGTTCACCCCTCCACTTT. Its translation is CASSAYEELGSPLHF.

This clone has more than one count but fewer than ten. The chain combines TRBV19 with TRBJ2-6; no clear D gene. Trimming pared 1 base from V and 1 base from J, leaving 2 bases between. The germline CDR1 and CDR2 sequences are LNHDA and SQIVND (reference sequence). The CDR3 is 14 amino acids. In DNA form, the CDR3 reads TGTGCCAGTAGTATAGGGTCTGGGGCCAACGTCCTGACTTTC. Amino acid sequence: CASSIGSGANVLTF.

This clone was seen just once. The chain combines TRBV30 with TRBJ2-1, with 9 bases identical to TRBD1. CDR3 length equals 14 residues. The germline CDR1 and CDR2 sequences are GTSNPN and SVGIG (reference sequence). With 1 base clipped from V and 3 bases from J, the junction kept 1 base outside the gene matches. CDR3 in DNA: TGTGCCTGGAGTGAGGGACAGGGCTACAATGAGCAGTTCTTC. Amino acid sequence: CAWSEGQGYNEQFF.

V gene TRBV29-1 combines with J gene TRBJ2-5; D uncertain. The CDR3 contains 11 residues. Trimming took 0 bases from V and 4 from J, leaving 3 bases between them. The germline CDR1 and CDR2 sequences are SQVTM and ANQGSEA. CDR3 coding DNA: TGCAGCGTTGAAGATCCAGAGACCCAGTACTTC. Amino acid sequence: CSVEDPETQYF.

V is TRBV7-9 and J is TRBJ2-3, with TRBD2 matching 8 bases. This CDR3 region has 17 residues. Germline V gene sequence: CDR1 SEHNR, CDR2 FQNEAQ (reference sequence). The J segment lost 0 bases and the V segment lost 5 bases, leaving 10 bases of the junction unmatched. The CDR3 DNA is TGTGCCAGCAGCCCCAGCGGGGGCCACACTAGCACAGATACGCAGTATTTT. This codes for CASSPSGGHTSTDTQYF.

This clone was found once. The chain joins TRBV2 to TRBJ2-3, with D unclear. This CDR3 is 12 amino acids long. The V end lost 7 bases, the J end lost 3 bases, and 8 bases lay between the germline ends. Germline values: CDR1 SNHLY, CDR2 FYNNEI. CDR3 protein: CASTERTDTQYF. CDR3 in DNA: TGTGCCAGCACCGAACGTACAGATACGCAGTATTTT.